Below are 32 T cell receptor beta chains sequenced from a single sample in a study of identical twins' blood T cells. TCRdb called the 5' RACE reads again in MiXCR, with one record for every CDR3 protein. The sample has roughly 380,000 distinct CDR3 sequences; approximately 30% are singletons. Specimen: PBMCs. These receptors were collected from a woman aged 18 to 55 in good health.

This chain links TRBV7-2 with TRBJ1-5; a weak D match, TRBD1 (5 bases). Germline values: CDR1 SGHTA, CDR2 FQGNSA. Trimming stripped 5 bases from V and 1 base from J, with 15 bases between. The CDR3 covers 16 residues. In DNA form, the CDR3 reads TGTGCCAGCAGCGTCCAGGGTAGTACGAGCAATCAGCCCCAGCATTTT. This encodes CASSVQGSTSNQPQHF.

This clonotype was detected only a few times. V usage is TRBV19 and J usage is TRBJ2-2, with TRBD1 as a possible D gene (6 bases). The CDR3 consists of 15 residues. Germline CDR1 is LNHDA and CDR2 is SQIVND (reference sequence). Trimming took off 4 bases at V and 1 base at J, with 10 bases between the two ends. For the CDR3, the DNA is TGTGCCAGTAGTACCATGACAGGGAACACCGGGGAGCTGTTTTTT. It is translated as CASSTMTGNTGELFF.

Written as DNA, the CDR3 is TGCAGTGCTAGAGCAGGTGGGGGCCAAGAGACCCAGTACTTC. Translated, it gives CSARAGGGQETQYF. This chain connects TRBV20-1 to TRBJ2-5; D is possibly TRBD1 or TRBD2 (5 bases each). CDR3 length: 14 residues. Germline assignment: CDR1 DFQATT and CDR2 SNEGSKA (reference sequence). Between the trimmed V and J ends, which lost 1 base and 1 base, there was a span of 10 bases.

Many counts were recorded for this clonotype. This chain connects TRBV7-6 to TRBJ1-5; no clear D gene. The CDR3 sequence is 12 residues long. CDR1 is SGHVS, CDR2 FNYEAQ, per germline. With 3 bases removed from V and 3 bases from J, the gap between germline ends came to 3 bases. The chain's CDR3 is CASSFPNQPQHF. In DNA, the CDR3 is TGTGCCAGCAGCTTCCCCAATCAGCCCCAGCATTTT.

In its sample, this clonotype was seen a few times. The chain uses TRBV9 and TRBJ1-3; D unclear. Germline lookup yields CDR1 SGDLS and CDR2 YYNGEE. The CDR3 runs 14 residues. The germline V and J ends were trimmed by 2 bases and 4 bases, with 10 bases remaining between them. CDR3 bases: TGTGCCAGCAGCGTCACTTCACCAGGAAACACCATATATTTT. It yields the protein CASSVTSPGNTIYF.

The CDR3 nucleotides read TGTGCCAGCAGCCAAACTGGACTAGCGCCCCTCACAGATACGCAGTATTTT. Translation gives CASSQTGLAPLTDTQYF. This sequence joins TRBV14 and TRBJ2-3; 9 bases align to TRBD2. The CDR3 loop spans 17 amino acids. The J segment lost 2 bases and the V segment lost 2 bases, leaving 8 bases of the junction unmatched. Germline V gene lookup returns CDR1 SGHDN and CDR2 FVKESK. Full variable domain (missing parts from reference TRBV14 and TRBJ2-3): EAGVTQFPSHSVIEKGQTVTLRCDPISGHDNLYWYRRVMGKEIKFLLHFVKESKQDESGMPNNRFLAERTGGTYSTLKVQPAELEDSGVYFCASSQTGLAPLTDTQYFGPGTRLTVL.

This clonotype was detected only a few times. J is TRBJ2-7 and V is TRBV30; D gene ambiguous. The length of the CDR3 is 15 residues. V gave up 3 bases and J gave up 0 bases, with 15 bases separating them. Germline V gene data show CDR1 as GTSNPN and CDR2 as SVGIG (reference sequence). CDR3 coding DNA: TGTGCCTGGAGGGCCTGGACCCCCAGCTCCTACGAGCAGTACTTC. It translates to CAWRAWTPSSYEQYF.

This clonotype was recorded a few times. The chain employs TRBV20-1 and TRBJ2-2, with 7 bases aligning to TRBD1. From germline, CDR1 is DFQATT and CDR2 SNEGSKA (reference sequence). Unmatched junction bases numbered 6, after V lost 5 bases and J lost 6 bases. The CDR3 has 13 amino acids. The CDR3 region is CSALTQGSGELFF. The CDR3, as DNA: TGCAGTGCTCTTACACAGGGGTCCGGGGAGCTGTTTTTT.

Only a few counts were recorded for this clonotype. The V and J genes are TRBV5-1 and TRBJ2-2; D gene ambiguous. Germline-derived CDR1 and CDR2 are SGHRS and YFSETQ. V dropped 1 base and J dropped 1 base, with 11 bases sitting between them. This CDR3 has 16 residues. CDR3: CASSLMSFKNTGELFF. DNA of the CDR3: TGCGCCAGCAGCTTGATGAGTTTCAAGAACACCGGGGAGCTGTTTTTT. The full variable domain, its missing parts supplied by reference TRBV5-1 and TRBJ2-2, is KAGVTQTPRYLIKTRGQQVTLSCSPISGHRSVSWYQQTPGQGLQFLFEYFSETQRNKGNFPGRFSGRQFSNSRSEMNVSTLELGDSALYLCASSLMSFKNTGELFFGEGSRLTVL.

The V call is TRBV7-6, the J call TRBJ1-1; D is ambiguous. The germline V gene has CDR1 SGHVS and CDR2 FNYEAQ. Trimming removed 2 bases at V and 7 bases at J, with 11 bases between. CDR3 length: 13 residues. CDR3 sequence reads: CASSLSPGGEAFF. In nucleotides, the CDR3 is TGTGCCAGCAGCTTAAGCCCGGGCGGTGAAGCTTTCTTT.

The chain couples TRBV7-9 to TRBJ1-6, with D unresolved. The CDR3 loop spans 15 amino acids. Per germline, CDR1 SEHNR and CDR2 FQNEAQ (reference sequence). Trimming shortened V by 1 base and J by 0 bases, and 4 bases separated the two germline ends. As DNA, the CDR3 is TGTGCCAGCAGCTTAGGGGTCTCCTATAATTCACCCCTCCACTTT. Translating gives CASSLGVSYNSPLHF. Drawing the rest from reference TRBV7-9 and TRBJ1-6, the complete variable domain is DTGVSQNPRHKITKRGQNVTFRCDPISEHNRLYWYRQTLGQGPEFLTYFQNEAQLEKSRLLSDRFSAERPKGSFSTLEIQRTEQGDSAMYLCASSLGVSYNSPLHFGNGTRLTVT.

This clonotype has more than one count but fewer than ten. The genes are TRBV2 and TRBJ1-4, with D perhaps TRBD1 (5 bases). The CDR3 loop spans 17 amino acids. The germline V gene has CDR1 SNHLY and CDR2 FYNNEI. With 1 base removed from V and 0 bases from J, the gap between germline ends came to 12 bases. The CDR3 DNA reads as TGTGCCAGCAGTGAAGGAGAGGAGGGGTCAACTAATGAAAAACTGTTTTTT. This codes for CASSEGEEGSTNEKLFF.

Ten or more counts support this clonotype. The J gene is TRBJ2-7, the V gene TRBV10-3; D unclear. V lost 0 bases and J 2 bases, leaving 8 bases between the germline ends. CDR3 size: 14 residues. Germline V CDR1 and CDR2: ENHRY, SYGVKD. In DNA form, the CDR3 reads TGTGCCATCAGTGAGTCGATGGCTACCTACGAGCAGTACTTC. Encoded protein: CAISESMATYEQYF.

This clonotype has a handful of counts. The chain recombines TRBV29-1 with TRBJ2-3, with 9 bases fitting TRBD2. This CDR3 has 16 residues. Trimming took 1 base from V and 2 from J; bases not matched to a gene: 7. Germline values: CDR1 SQVTM, CDR2 ANQGSEA. CDR3 residues: CSVEGSGGLDTDTQYF. In DNA form, the CDR3 reads TGCAGCGTTGAAGGGAGCGGGGGGCTCGACACAGATACGCAGTATTTT.

J is TRBJ1-5 and V is TRBV20-1; weak D call: TRBD1 (5 bases). Trimming took 1 base from V and 5 from J, leaving 21 bases between them. Germline V gene data show CDR1 as DFQATT and CDR2 as SNEGSKA (reference sequence). This CDR3 region has 17 residues. The CDR3 loop is CSARVNLRDGRHQPQHF. As DNA, the CDR3 is TGCAGTGCTAGAGTAAACCTCCGGGACGGCCGTCATCAGCCCCAGCATTTT.

This clonotype was counted only a few times. The chain has TRBV19 and TRBJ2-3; D is unresolved. Per germline, CDR1 LNHDA and CDR2 SQIVND (reference sequence). The CDR3 runs 13 residues. Trimming pared 11 bases from V and 1 base from J, leaving 13 bases between. The CDR3 bases are TGTGCCTGTTCTGGCCTTCGCACAGATACGCAGTATTTT. This encodes CACSGLRTDTQYF.

In this sample, this clonotype turned up a few times. The chain combines TRBV20-1 with TRBJ2-4; D gene unclear. This CDR3 is 15 amino acids long. The V gene's germline CDR1 is DFQATT and CDR2 SNEGSKA (reference sequence). With 6 bases removed from V and 0 bases from J, the gap between germline ends came to 15 bases. The CDR3 region has the DNA TGCAGTGCGCGAATCTCAAGACTAGCCAAAAACATTCAGTACTTC. This encodes CSARISRLAKNIQYF.

V usage is TRBV4-3 and J usage is TRBJ2-7; no clear D. Germline values: CDR1 LGHNA, CDR2 YSLEER. This CDR3 spans 14 amino acids. Trimming left V 0 bases short and J 4 bases short, with 10 bases between. CDR3 protein: CASSQDPAWYEQYF. The DNA for the CDR3 is TGCGCCAGCAGCCAAGATCCGGCTTGGTACGAGCAGTACTTC.

The V call is TRBV2, the J call TRBJ1-2; D perhaps matches TRBD1 (5 bases). The germline CDR1 and CDR2 sequences are SNHLY and FYNNEI. The V end lost 3 bases, the J end lost 8 bases, and 19 bases lay between the germline ends. The CDR3 length is 15 residues. The CDR3 sequence: CASSDTGRGLLGYTF. The CDR3 DNA reads as TGTGCCAGCAGTGATACGGGACGGGGTTTACTCGGCTACACCTTC.

The chain has TRBV29-1 and TRBJ2-7; no clear D gene. Per the germline V gene, CDR1 is SQVTM and CDR2 is ANQGSEA. The CDR3 sequence is 12 residues long. Between the trimmed V and J ends, which lost 3 bases and 11 bases, there was a span of 17 bases. The CDR3 bases are TGCAGCGTTGAGGAAGGGTTCAACCGCAAGTACTTC. This codes for CSVEEGFNRKYF.

In this sample, this clonotype turned up once. A read error is possible here, since a much larger clone lies one base away. The chain recombines TRBV10-3 with TRBJ1-2, with D possibly matching TRBD1 (5 bases). The CDR3 has 16 residues. Germline V CDR1 and CDR2: ENHRY, SYGVKD. CDR3 loop: CAISASSSDRYYGYAF. CDR3 coding DNA: TGTGCCATCAGTGCTAGTTCCTCCGACAGATACTATGGCTACGCCTTC.

This clonotype was observed many times. The chain employs TRBV7-9 and TRBJ1-1; D unclear. CDR1 and CDR2 (germline): SEHNR, FQNEAQ (reference sequence). CDR3 length: 14 amino acids. V was trimmed by 1 base and J by 0 bases, leaving 6 bases between them. CDR3 residues: CASSLVSMNTEAFF. CDR3 nucleotides: TGTGCCAGCAGCTTAGTCAGCATGAACACTGAAGCTTTCTTT. The entire variable domain, with the rest obtained from reference TRBV7-9 and TRBJ1-1, is as follows: DTGVSQNPRHKITKRGQNVTFRCDPISEHNRLYWYRQTLGQGPEFLTYFQNEAQLEKSRLLSDRFSAERPKGSFSTLEIQRTEQGDSAMYLCASSLVSMNTEAFFGQGTRLTVV.

This clonotype occurred a few times. This rearrangement joins TRBV5-1 to TRBJ2-3; no clear D gene. The V gene's germline CDR1 is SGHRS and CDR2 YFSETQ. Deletions cut 2 bases from V and 0 bases from J, with 10 bases between. This CDR3 is 15 amino acids long. The CDR3 protein is CASSFMTPSTDTQYF. The DNA of the CDR3 is TGCGCCAGCAGCTTTATGACCCCTAGCACAGATACGCAGTATTTT.

This clonotype was seen repeatedly, ten times or more. This rearrangement joins TRBV12-3 or TRBV12-4 to TRBJ2-3; D not certain. The CDR3 is 14 residues long. Trimming took off 6 bases at V and 1 base at J, with 11 bases between the two ends. CDR3 sequence (DNA): TGTGCCAGCAGCAGACGCGACGGCACAGATACGCAGTATTTT. Amino acid sequence: CASSRRDGTDTQYF.

As to this clonotype: Mismatch with germline at one junction end may stem from a read error. The V and J genes are TRBV19 and TRBJ2-1, with no clear D. The CDR3 length is 16 residues. The germline CDR1 and CDR2 sequences are LNHDA and SQIVND (reference sequence). CDR3 region: CASSIKGFSSYNEQFF. CDR3 bases: TGTGCCAGTAGTATAAAGGGCTTCAGCTCCTACAATGAACAGTTCTTC. Full variable domain (outside the CDR3, taken from reference TRBV19 and TRBJ2-1): DGGITQSPKYLFRKEGQNVTLSCEQNLNHDAMYWYRQDPGQGLRLIYYSQIVNDFQKGDIAEGYSVSREKKESFPLTVTSAQKNPTAFYLCASSIKGFSSYNEQFFGPGTRLTVL.

This clonotype came up many times. The chain recombines TRBV11-2 with TRBJ1-1; no clear D gene. The germline V and J ends were trimmed by 4 bases and 1 base, with 7 bases remaining between them. Per germline, CDR1 SGHAT and CDR2 FQNNGV. The CDR3 covers 13 residues. The CDR3 DNA follows: TGTGCCAGCAGCTCCGGGTGGAACACTGAAGCTTTCTTT. This gives the protein CASSSGWNTEAFF.

CDR3 residues: CASSFRTF. The DNA for the CDR3 is TGTGCCAGCAGCTTCCGCACCTTC. V gene TRBV7-2 combines with J gene TRBJ1-2; no definite D call. Per the germline V gene, CDR1 is SGHTA and CDR2 is FQGNSA. The CDR3 is made up of 8 amino acids. Deletions cut 3 bases from V and 13 bases from J, with 3 bases between.

This clonotype came up a few times. The V call is TRBV20-1, the J call TRBJ1-5; D unresolved. CDR1 and CDR2 from the germline V gene are DFQATT and SNEGSKA (reference sequence). The length of the CDR3 is 13 residues. V was trimmed by 5 bases and J by 7 bases, leaving 15 bases between them. The CDR3 DNA follows: TGCAGTGCTGCCGGGTTGGGCGCACAGCCCCAGCATTTT. Translated, it gives CSAAGLGAQPQHF.

The genes are TRBV9 and TRBJ1-3, with D possibly being TRBD1 (5 bases). Per germline, CDR1 SGDLS and CDR2 YYNGEE. This CDR3 contains 18 residues. V lost 2 bases, J lost 0 bases, and 18 bases lay in between. The CDR3 nucleotides read TGTGCCAGCAGCGTCTTAAGTGGGGCGGGCAGCTCTGGAAACACCATATATTTT. It encodes CASSVLSGAGSSGNTIYF.

This chain links TRBV2 with TRBJ1-2; a weak D match, TRBD1 (5 bases). V dropped 10 bases and J dropped 2 bases, with 11 bases sitting between them. Germline-derived CDR1 and CDR2 are SNHLY and FYNNEI. There are 12 residues in the CDR3. The CDR3 protein is CATSQANYGYTF. As DNA, the CDR3 is TGTGCCACTTCACAGGCGAACTATGGCTACACCTTC.

This clonotype was recorded a few times. The chain links TRBV7-9 to TRBJ1-1; D unresolved. V was shortened by 1 base and J by 1 base, with 10 bases between the two germline ends. The CDR3 spans 15 residues. The germline gives CDR1 SEHNR, CDR2 FQNEAQ (reference sequence). CDR3 residues: CASSLEVVSNTEAFF. The CDR3, as DNA: TGTGCCAGCAGCTTAGAAGTAGTCTCGAACACTGAAGCTTTCTTT.

This chain uses TRBV19 with TRBJ1-1; D gene ambiguous. The germline CDR1 and CDR2 sequences are LNHDA and SQIVND (reference sequence). CDR3 length equals 17 residues. Trimming stripped 2 bases from V and 0 bases from J, with 16 bases between. CDR3 loop: CASSIPPRTRLNTEAFF. DNA for the CDR3: TGTGCCAGTAGTATACCCCCCCGGACGAGACTGAACACTGAAGCTTTCTTT.